This TCR beta chain stems from a study of blood T cell repertoires in COVID-19. Overall study: Italy, Spain and the United States were the sources of the convalescent and acute COVID-19 samples. PBMCs, B-cell-depleted T cells, or T cells provided the cDNA or gDNA that made up the material.

Authors' methods: Reference gene primer amplification yielded estimated nucleated cell counts. The data were produced by immunoSEQ multiplex PCR, yet TCRdb's version contains in-frame clones alone and is incomplete. V, J and clone size are those of that table, while D and trimming were read from the DNA. The table records 60,000 to 85,000 clones, about 74% of them present only once. There are 13 residues in the CDR3. Trimming cost V 2 bases and J 5 bases; bases outside gene matches: 3. CDR1 is SGDLS and CDR2 is YYNGEE in the germline V gene. The source is a human donor with acute or convalescent COVID-19. The donor label of this sample is uncertain. Sequenced input: peripheral blood. This rearrangement joins TRBV9 to TRBJ1-2; 7 bases are shared with TRBD1. As DNA, the CDR3 is TGTGCCAGCAGCGTTGGACAGGAATATGGCTACACCTTC. This sequence encodes CASSVGQEYGYTF.